This TCR beta chain was identified during a study of T cells after posttransplantation cyclophosphamide. Method: immunoSEQ multiplex PCR; TCRdb's copy keeps in-frame clones and lacks some. The repertoire has about 7,900 clones, about 83% of them found once; the top ten carry 20% to 25%. Study conclusions and caveats: Recipient CMV seropositivity and CMV reactivation strongly tracked TRB clonality.

Busulfan-fludarabine conditioning, marrow transplant, and cyclophosphamide on days +3 and +4 were administered. In regard to this clone: Antigen unknown.

The germline V and J ends were trimmed by 4 bases and 3 bases, with 16 bases remaining between them. CDR3 length: 16 amino acids. CDR1 and CDR2 (germline): LGHNA, YNFKEQ. Sequencing used PBMCs, obtained after allogeneic stem cell transplant with posttransplant cyclophosphamide. This receptor was obtained from a female patient in her forties or fifties who received an allogeneic stem cell transplant from an unrelated donor, was CMV-positive, and had no GVHD. Some T cells may originate from the graft donor. The V call is TRBV4-2, the J call TRBJ1-5, with D perhaps TRBD1 (5 bases). CDR3 sequence (DNA): TGTGCCAGCAGCCCGGGTTGGGGGGGGAACAATCAGCCCCAGCATTTT. It translates to CASSPGWGGNNQPQHF.